The rows below give T cell receptor beta chains drawn from one sample of a study of Ad26.COV2.S vaccination and SARS-CoV-2 variants. The table came from immunoSEQ multiplex PCR; TCRdb's copy has only in-frame clones and leaves some out. The sample shows about 680,000 clones, around 89% of them seen only once. The sequencing here drew on peripheral blood, taken in a trial of Ad26.COV2.S vaccine versus placebo. Receptor source: a person aged 18-60 years who received the Ad26.COV2.S COVID-19 vaccine or a placebo. Each CDR3 is given with its conserved first and last residue. D genes are given only for firm matches. Not every row has a clone size; where given, it reads once, few, many or a size class.

d_gene: -
j_gene: TRBJ1-1
abundance: few
v_gene: TRBV6-2/TRBV6-3
CDR3aa: CASSYSRATEAFF
CDR3nt: TGTGCCAGCAGTTACTCGAGGGCCACTGAAGCTTTCTTT

d_gene: TRBD1
j_gene: TRBJ1-3
abundance: -
v_gene: TRBV7-2
CDR3aa: CASSQPGTGRNTIYF
CDR3nt: TGTGCCAGCAGTCAACCCGGGACAGGTAGAAACACCATATATTTT

d_gene: -
j_gene: TRBJ1-3
abundance: -
v_gene: TRBV2
CDR3aa: CASRLRSGNTIYF
CDR3nt: TGTGCCAGCAGACTGAGGTCCGGAAACACCATATATTTT

d_gene: -
j_gene: TRBJ2-1
abundance: -
v_gene: TRBV9
CDR3aa: CASSARAEGGRYNEQFF
CDR3nt: TGTGCCAGCAGCGCCAGAGCGGAGGGGGGGCGCTACAATGAGCAGTTCTTC

d_gene: -
j_gene: TRBJ1-2
abundance: -
v_gene: TRBV7-8
CDR3aa: CASSLGGTLPYGYTF
CDR3nt: TGTGCCAGCAGCTTGGGGGGGACTCTACCCTATGGCTACACCTTC

d_gene: -
j_gene: TRBJ2-4
abundance: -
v_gene: TRBV6-5
CDR3aa: CASRATELAKNIQYF
CDR3nt: TGTGCCAGCAGGGCCACCGAGCTAGCCAAAAACATTCAGTACTTC

d_gene: -
j_gene: TRBJ1-2
abundance: -
v_gene: TRBV19
CDR3aa: CASSNHRNYGYTF
CDR3nt: TGTGCCAGTAGTAATCACCGTAACTATGGCTACACCTTC

d_gene: -
j_gene: TRBJ2-2
abundance: -
v_gene: TRBV15
CDR3aa: CATSSIIGTGYTGELFF
CDR3nt: TGTGCCACCAGCAGCATTATCGGAACGGGCTACACCGGGGAGCTGTTTTTT

d_gene: -
j_gene: TRBJ1-5
abundance: -
v_gene: TRBV7-2
CDR3aa: CASSLETSSPGAQPQHF
CDR3nt: TGTGCCAGCAGCTTAGAAACATCGTCCCCCGGCGCTCAGCCCCAGCATTTT

d_gene: TRBD2
j_gene: TRBJ2-7
abundance: -
v_gene: TRBV6-5
CDR3aa: CASSPVGGNYEQYF
CDR3nt: TGTGCCAGCAGCCCAGTCGGGGGGAACTACGAGCAGTACTTC

d_gene: TRBD1
j_gene: TRBJ1-2
abundance: -
v_gene: TRBV10-3
CDR3aa: CAISESTQGGDGYTF
CDR3nt: TGTGCCATCAGTGAGTCGACTCAGGGGGGAGATGGCTACACCTTC

d_gene: -
j_gene: TRBJ1-6
abundance: few
v_gene: TRBV10-1
CDR3aa: CASSGRVRPTYSPLHF
CDR3nt: TGCGCCAGCAGTGGGAGGGTCAGGCCAACTTATTCACCCCTCCACTTT

d_gene: TRBD1
j_gene: TRBJ2-2
abundance: few
v_gene: TRBV24-1
CDR3aa: CATSERDRGYTGELFF
CDR3nt: TGTGCCACCAGTGAGAGGGACAGGGGTTACACCGGGGAGCTGTTTTTT

d_gene: -
j_gene: TRBJ2-3
abundance: -
v_gene: TRBV3-1/TRBV3-2
CDR3aa: CASSQVDWDTDTQYF
CDR3nt: TGTGCCAGCAGCCAAGTGGACTGGGACACAGATACGCAGTATTTT

d_gene: -
j_gene: TRBJ1-4
abundance: -
v_gene: TRBV7-9
CDR3aa: CASRPQDEKLFF
CDR3nt: TGTGCCAGCAGGCCACAGGATGAAAAACTGTTTTTT

d_gene: -
j_gene: TRBJ1-5
abundance: -
v_gene: TRBV10-3
CDR3aa: CAISPAGQPNQPQHF
CDR3nt: TGTGCCATCAGTCCCGCGGGACAACCAAATCAGCCCCAGCATTTT

d_gene: -
j_gene: TRBJ2-3
abundance: -
v_gene: TRBV3-1/TRBV3-2
CDR3aa: CASSRGETDTQYF
CDR3nt: TGTGCCAGCAGCCGAGGGGAGACAGATACGCAGTATTTT

d_gene: TRBD1
j_gene: TRBJ2-3
abundance: -
v_gene: TRBV10-2
CDR3aa: CASLQGATDTQYF
CDR3nt: TGCGCCAGCTTACAGGGGGCCACAGATACGCAGTATTTT

d_gene: TRBD2
j_gene: TRBJ2-3
abundance: -
v_gene: TRBV4-1
CDR3aa: CASSLRLAGGRDTQYF
CDR3nt: TGCGCCAGCAGCCTACGACTAGCGGGGGGGCGCGATACGCAGTATTTT

d_gene: -
j_gene: TRBJ2-5
abundance: -
v_gene: TRBV11-2
CDR3aa: CASSDFPGLSGETQYF
CDR3nt: TGTGCCAGCAGCGACTTCCCGGGACTCTCCGGGGAGACCCAGTACTTC

d_gene: -
j_gene: TRBJ2-7
abundance: few
v_gene: TRBV6-5
CDR3aa: CASSYRSGYEQYF
CDR3nt: TGTGCCAGCAGTTACAGGTCAGGGTACGAGCAGTACTTC

d_gene: TRBD2
j_gene: TRBJ2-1
abundance: -
v_gene: TRBV24-1
CDR3aa: CATSRGLAGGLFSYNEQFF
CDR3nt: TGTGCCACCAGCCGTGGACTAGCGGGAGGGCTGTTCTCCTACAATGAGCAGTTCTTC

d_gene: -
j_gene: TRBJ1-6
abundance: -
v_gene: TRBV5-1
CDR3aa: CASSSTEGSYNSPLHF
CDR3nt: TGCGCCAGCAGCAGTACAGAAGGATCCTATAATTCACCCCTCCACTTT

d_gene: TRBD2
j_gene: TRBJ2-1
abundance: -
v_gene: TRBV4-3
CDR3aa: CASSQDWDRGTSGVYNEQFF
CDR3nt: TGCGCCAGCAGCCAAGATTGGGACAGGGGGACTAGCGGGGTCTACAATGAGCAGTTCTTC

d_gene: -
j_gene: TRBJ2-2
abundance: once
v_gene: TRBV2
CDR3aa: CASSGMVYGELFF
CDR3nt: TGTGCCAGCAGTGGGATGGTGTACGGGGAGCTGTTTTTT

d_gene: TRBD1
j_gene: TRBJ2-6
abundance: -
v_gene: TRBV6-5
CDR3aa: CASRLTGGAQGVLTF
CDR3nt: TGTGCCAGCAGACTAACAGGGGGAGCACAGGGAGTCCTGACTTTC

d_gene: -
j_gene: TRBJ2-5
abundance: once
v_gene: TRBV29-1
CDR3aa: CSVEMAIGETQYF
CDR3nt: TGCAGCGTTGAGATGGCCATCGGGGAGACCCAGTACTTC

d_gene: -
j_gene: TRBJ1-3
abundance: -
v_gene: TRBV28
CDR3aa: CASSLPGNTIYF
CDR3nt: TGTGCCAGCAGTTTACCCGGAAACACCATATATTTT

d_gene: TRBD1
j_gene: TRBJ1-2
abundance: -
v_gene: TRBV19
CDR3aa: CASSKAIYRGRVEGYTF
CDR3nt: TGTGCCAGTAGTAAGGCCATCTACAGGGGGCGCGTAGAGGGCTACACCTTC

d_gene: TRBD2
j_gene: TRBJ2-3
abundance: -
v_gene: TRBV3-1/TRBV3-2
CDR3aa: CASSQGSGGAKKTDTQYF
CDR3nt: TGTGCCAGCAGCCAAGGGAGCGGGGGGGCTAAGAAAACAGATACGCAGTATTTT

d_gene: -
j_gene: TRBJ1-3
abundance: -
v_gene: TRBV5-6
CDR3aa: CASSLRGDSGNTIYF
CDR3nt: TGTGCCAGCAGCTTGCGCGGAGACTCTGGAAACACCATATATTTT

d_gene: -
j_gene: TRBJ1-6
abundance: -
v_gene: TRBV6-6
CDR3aa: CASSYSRTNNSPLHF
CDR3nt: TGTGCCAGCAGTTACTCGAGGACAAATAATTCACCCCTCCACTTT

d_gene: -
j_gene: TRBJ2-5
abundance: -
v_gene: TRBV7-6
CDR3aa: CASSSRRGGETQYF
CDR3nt: TGTGCCAGCAGCTCCCGCAGGGGTGGAGAGACCCAGTACTTC

d_gene: -
j_gene: TRBJ2-1
abundance: -
v_gene: TRBV5-1
CDR3aa: CASSLVFMGDEQFF
CDR3nt: TGCGCCAGCAGCTTAGTGTTCATGGGCGATGAGCAGTTCTTC

d_gene: -
j_gene: TRBJ1-5
abundance: -
v_gene: TRBV7-6
CDR3aa: CASSPEPYNQPQHF
CDR3nt: TGTGCCAGCAGCCCAGAGCCTTACAATCAGCCCCAGCATTTT

d_gene: TRBD2
j_gene: TRBJ2-1
abundance: -
v_gene: TRBV11-3
CDR3aa: CASSLGYSRTSGTSEQFF
CDR3nt: TGTGCCAGCAGCTTAGGATATTCCCGGACTAGCGGGACTTCTGAGCAGTTCTTC

d_gene: -
j_gene: TRBJ1-2
abundance: -
v_gene: TRBV28
CDR3aa: CATGTAGGYTF
CDR3nt: TGTGCCACCGGGACGGCGGGTGGCTACACCTTC

d_gene: TRBD2
j_gene: TRBJ2-1
abundance: -
v_gene: TRBV18
CDR3aa: CASSLLAGGPKENEQFF
CDR3nt: TGTGCCAGCTCACTGCTAGCGGGAGGGCCAAAAGAGAATGAGCAGTTCTTC

d_gene: TRBD2
j_gene: TRBJ2-3
abundance: -
v_gene: TRBV5-4
CDR3aa: CASSLGLAANPDTQYF
CDR3nt: TGTGCCAGCAGCTTGGGGCTAGCGGCGAACCCAGATACGCAGTATTTT

d_gene: -
j_gene: TRBJ2-7
abundance: -
v_gene: TRBV12-3/TRBV12-4
CDR3aa: CASSSSSHYEQYF
CDR3nt: TGTGCCAGCAGTTCCTCCTCCCACTACGAGCAGTACTTC

d_gene: TRBD2
j_gene: TRBJ2-1
abundance: -
v_gene: TRBV7-9
CDR3aa: CASSLLGGTGGEQFF
CDR3nt: TGTGCCAGCAGCTTGCTTGGTGGGACCGGGGGGGAGCAGTTCTTC

d_gene: TRBD2
j_gene: TRBJ2-3
abundance: -
v_gene: TRBV18
CDR3aa: CASSPRSGRDGDTQYF
CDR3nt: TGTGCCAGCTCACCAAGGAGCGGGAGGGACGGCGATACGCAGTATTTT

d_gene: -
j_gene: TRBJ2-2
abundance: once
v_gene: TRBV5-6
CDR3aa: CASSSQSRKVTGELFF
CDR3nt: TGTGCCAGCAGCTCCCAGAGTAGGAAAGTAACCGGGGAGCTGTTTTTT

d_gene: -
j_gene: TRBJ2-3
abundance: -
v_gene: TRBV24-1
CDR3aa: CATSDRTDTDTQYF
CDR3nt: TGTGCCACCAGTGATAGGACTGACACAGATACGCAGTATTTT

d_gene: TRBD1
j_gene: TRBJ2-2
abundance: once
v_gene: TRBV19
CDR3aa: CASSTLQGPGELFF
CDR3nt: TGTGCCAGTAGTACATTACAGGGGCCCGGGGAGCTGTTTTTT

d_gene: TRBD2
j_gene: TRBJ2-7
abundance: once
v_gene: TRBV3-1/TRBV3-2
CDR3aa: CASSPGLAGDYEQYF
CDR3nt: TGTGCCAGCAGCCCGGGACTAGCGGGAGACTACGAGCAGTACTTC

d_gene: -
j_gene: TRBJ2-6
abundance: -
v_gene: TRBV7-3
CDR3aa: CASSLISSGANVLTF
CDR3nt: TGTGCCAGCAGCTTGATTAGCTCTGGGGCCAACGTCCTGACTTTC

d_gene: -
j_gene: TRBJ2-6
abundance: once
v_gene: TRBV6-6
CDR3aa: CASTGMGSGANVLTF
CDR3nt: TGTGCCAGCACGGGGATGGGGTCTGGGGCCAACGTCCTGACTTTC

d_gene: -
j_gene: TRBJ2-5
abundance: -
v_gene: TRBV7-8
CDR3aa: CASSPKRSQETQYF
CDR3nt: TGTGCCAGCAGTCCTAAGAGATCCCAAGAGACCCAGTACTTC